A selection of T cell receptor beta chains follows, all from one sample in a study of vaccination and CD4 T cells after COVID-19. TCRdb re-called the PCR reads through MiXCR, storing one row per CDR3 protein. This sample has about 23,000 distinct CDR3 sequences, with approximately 59% found just once. Their antigen targets remain unknown. The sequenced sample was CD4+ T cells from blood, cultured in vitro. These receptors were taken from a human donor who had recovered from COVID-19. Both conserved end residues are part of each CDR3. The D gene is left open where the match is weak. Some rows mark clone size as missing; the rest say once, few, many or name a class of expanded clone.

>few|-|TRBJ1-1|TRBV7-2
CASRQTLTEAFF
TGTGCCAGCAGGCAGACACTCACTGAAGCTTTCTTT
>-|-|TRBJ1-2|TRBV7-9
CASSPTGGTRGYTF
TGTGCCAGCAGCCCCACCGGCGGGACGCGGGGCTACACCTTC
>-|-|TRBJ1-2|TRBV2
CASSRDGTPNYGYTF
TGTGCCAGCAGCCGAGACGGGACTCCTAACTATGGCTACACCTTC
>-|TRBD2|TRBJ2-5|TRBV6-5
CASSYSPGASGDQETQYF
TGTGCCAGCAGTTACTCCCCGGGGGCTAGCGGGGACCAAGAGACCCAGTACTTC
>-|-|TRBJ1-1|TRBV6-1
CASSETWGGTEAFF
TGTGCCAGCAGTGAGACATGGGGCGGGACTGAAGCTTTCTTT
>-|-|TRBJ2-7|TRBV20-1
CSARFGSSYEQYF
TGCAGTGCTAGATTCGGTAGCTCCTACGAGCAGTACTTC
>once|TRBD1|TRBJ1-1|TRBV20-1
CSARGDRGPVTEAFF
TGCAGTGCTCGGGGGGACAGGGGCCCTGTCACTGAAGCTTTCTTT
>-|TRBD1|TRBJ2-7|TRBV28
CASRLDRAPYEQYF
TGTGCCAGCAGACTCGACAGGGCCCCCTACGAGCAGTACTTC
>few|-|TRBJ1-2|TRBV11-3
CASSLGQNYGYTF
TGTGCCAGCAGCTTAGGTCAGAACTATGGCTACACCTTC
>once|TRBD2|TRBJ2-7|TRBV12-3/TRBV12-4
CASSLGLTSGGAYEQYF
TGTGCCAGCAGTTTAGGCCTGACTAGCGGGGGGGCCTACGAGCAGTACTTC
>-|TRBD1|TRBJ1-5|TRBV5-1
CASSLGQGSNQPQHF
TGCGCCAGCAGCTTGGGACAGGGGAGCAATCAGCCCCAGCATTTT
>few|-|TRBJ2-1|TRBV6-1
CASSEEEGTPSYNEQFF
TGTGCCAGCAGTGAAGAGGAAGGGACCCCCTCCTACAATGAGCAGTTCTTC
>-|TRBD2|TRBJ2-3|TRBV18
CASSPLPAGELNTQYF
TGTGCCAGCTCACCACTTCCAGCGGGAGAACTGAATACGCAGTATTTT
>-|-|TRBJ1-3|TRBV19
CASSTQRAGNTIYF
TGTGCCAGTAGTACACAGAGAGCGGGAAACACCATATATTTT
>-|-|TRBJ2-7|TRBV19
CASSPGTDGEQYF
TGTGCCAGTAGCCCCGGGACCGACGGCGAGCAGTACTTC
>few|-|TRBJ2-2|TRBV6-1
CALLGGAPPGELFF
TGTGCCTTGCTGGGGGGGGCTCCTCCCGGGGAGCTGTTTTTT
>-|TRBD1|TRBJ1-2|TRBV19
CASSRDRKYGYTF
TGTGCCAGTAGTAGGGACAGGAAATATGGCTACACCTTC
>-|-|TRBJ2-2|TRBV6-1
CASQISAAGELFF
TGTGCCAGTCAGATTAGTGCGGCCGGGGAGCTGTTTTTT
>-|TRBD2|TRBJ2-1|TRBV2
CASTPTSGRVGEQFF
TGTGCCAGCACCCCGACTAGCGGGAGGGTGGGTGAGCAGTTCTTC
>-|-|TRBJ1-1|TRBV12-5
CASGLNTEAFF
TGTGCTAGTGGTTTGAACACTGAAGCTTTCTTT
>few|-|TRBJ2-5|TRBV20-1
CSASDQETQYF
TGCAGTGCTTCGGACCAAGAGACCCAGTACTTC
>-|-|TRBJ1-6|TRBV4-1
CASSQAGWGFNSPLHF
TGCGCCAGCAGCCAAGCGGGGTGGGGTTTCAATTCACCCCTCCACTTT
>-|TRBD1|TRBJ2-7|TRBV20-1
CSARVGTGSYEQYF
TGCAGTGCTAGAGTTGGGACAGGGAGCTACGAGCAGTACTTC
>-|TRBD1|TRBJ1-1|TRBV11-2
CASSPVPGQGGTFF
TGTGCCAGCAGCCCAGTCCCGGGACAGGGTGGAACTTTCTTT
>-|-|TRBJ1-1|TRBV11-2
CASSLWLNTEAFF
TGTGCCAGCAGCTTATGGTTGAACACTGAAGCTTTCTTT
>-|TRBD2|TRBJ2-1|TRBV20-1
CSAPGLAGVNNEQFF
TGCAGTGCTCCGGGACTAGCGGGAGTGAATAATGAGCAGTTCTTC
>few|-|TRBJ1-2|TRBV19
CASSIATVDGYTF
TGTGCCAGTAGTATTGCTACAGTAGATGGCTACACCTTC
>-|TRBD2|TRBJ2-1|TRBV20-1
CSVKELAGAYNEQFF
TGCAGTGTTAAAGAACTAGCGGGGGCCTACAATGAGCAGTTCTTC
>-|TRBD1|TRBJ2-3|TRBV5-1
CASSGGTGRTDTQYF
TGCGCCAGCAGCGGAGGGACAGGACGCACAGATACGCAGTATTTT
>-|-|TRBJ1-1|TRBV7-3
CASSPSMNTEAFF
TGTGCCAGCAGCCCTTCCATGAACACTGAAGCTTTCTTT
>once|TRBD1|TRBJ1-1|TRBV7-9
CASSSGGTEAFF
TGTGCCAGCAGCTCAGGGGGGACTGAAGCTTTCTTT
>-|TRBD2|TRBJ2-1|TRBV18
CASSPTSGSNNEQFF
TGTGCCAGCTCACCCACTAGCGGGTCAAACAATGAGCAGTTCTTC
>-|TRBD1|TRBJ1-3|TRBV5-1
CASSLYRGEGNTIYF
TGCGCCAGCAGCCTCTACAGGGGAGAAGGAAACACCATATATTTT
>-|-|TRBJ2-5|TRBV6-5
CASSYSHKETQYF
TGTGCCAGCAGTTACTCGCATAAAGAGACCCAGTACTTC
>-|TRBD1|TRBJ2-7|TRBV5-1
CASRANRGGDEQYF
TGCGCCAGCAGGGCTAACAGGGGTGGCGACGAGCAGTACTTC
>-|-|TRBJ2-2|TRBV7-8
CASSYRDFNTGELFF
TGTGCCAGCAGCTACCGGGACTTCAACACCGGGGAGCTGTTTTTT
>-|-|TRBJ1-3|TRBV5-5
CASSPTVFSGNTIYF
TGTGCCAGCAGCCCGACCGTCTTCTCTGGAAACACCATATATTTT
>-|-|TRBJ1-4|TRBV6-2/TRBV6-3
CASSPFPPEKLFF
TGTGCCAGCAGCCCCTTCCCGCCCGAAAAACTGTTTTTT
>-|-|TRBJ1-1|TRBV5-4
CASSLEVGRATEAFF
TGTGCCAGCAGCTTGGAGGTAGGGAGAGCCACTGAAGCTTTCTTT
>-|-|TRBJ2-5|TRBV7-8
CASGFPTGGPETQYF
TGTGCCAGCGGATTCCCGACAGGAGGTCCTGAGACCCAGTACTTC
>once|-|TRBJ1-1|TRBV28
CASSSSSGAATEAFF
TGTGCCAGCAGTTCCTCCTCGGGGGCAGCGACCGAAGCTTTCTTT
>few|-|TRBJ2-7|TRBV6-1
CASSADSRYEQYF
TGTGCCAGCAGTGCGGACAGTAGGTACGAGCAGTACTTC
>-|-|TRBJ1-1|TRBV6-5
CASSYGGIEAFF
TGTGCCAGCAGTTATGGTGGGATTGAAGCTTTCTTT
>-|-|TRBJ1-6|TRBV11-3
CASSSVGGSSPLHF
TGTGCCAGCAGCTCAGTCGGGGGTTCATCACCCCTCCACTTT
>-|-|TRBJ2-3|TRBV20-1
CSARDSGTPDTQYF
TGCAGTGCTAGAGATTCCGGCACCCCAGATACGCAGTATTTT
>-|-|TRBJ2-7|TRBV20-1
CSATGTTRTYEQYF
TGCAGTGCTACGGGGACAACGCGCACCTACGAGCAGTACTTC
>-|TRBD2|TRBJ2-5|TRBV6-2/TRBV6-3
CASSTLAGEGETQYF
TGTGCCAGCAGTACACTAGCGGGAGAAGGAGAGACCCAGTACTTC
>-|TRBD1|TRBJ1-4|TRBV7-8
CASSLGDRGRNEKLFF
TGTGCCAGCAGCTTAGGGGACAGGGGGCGTAACGAAAAACTGTTTTTT
>-|-|TRBJ2-5|TRBV27
CASSLDTQGRGTQYF
TGTGCCAGCAGTTTAGACACGCAAGGACGAGGGACCCAGTACTTC
>few|-|TRBJ1-2|TRBV7-2
CASSLGGAAGLPYGYTF
TGTGCCAGCAGCTTAGGAGGAGCGGCAGGCCTCCCCTATGGCTACACCTTC
>-|TRBD1|TRBJ2-1|TRBV11-1
CASSPEKIGTAYNEQFF
TGTGCCAGCAGCCCTGAGAAGATCGGGACAGCTTACAATGAGCAGTTCTTC
>-|TRBD2|TRBJ2-7|TRBV20-1
CSARTKRGYGYEQYF
TGCAGTGCGCGGACTAAGCGGGGGTACGGTTACGAGCAGTACTTC
>-|TRBD1|TRBJ1-2|TRBV20-1
CSARPAGGTGGGYTF
TGCAGTGCTAGGCCGGCAGGGGGGACAGGGGGTGGCTACACCTTC
>-|-|TRBJ1-1|TRBV5-6
CASSLFDQGITEAFF
TGTGCCAGCAGCTTGTTCGACCAGGGCATCACTGAAGCTTTCTTT
>-|TRBD1|TRBJ1-2|TRBV5-1
CASSLEGQGNGYTF
TGCGCCAGCAGCTTGGAGGGACAGGGGAATGGCTACACCTTC
>few|TRBD1|TRBJ1-2|TRBV6-1
CASRGTGSYGYTF
TGTGCCAGCAGGGGGACAGGGAGCTATGGCTACACCTTC
>once|TRBD2|TRBJ2-1|TRBV20-1
CSVGGRAINEQFF
TGCAGTGTGGGCGGGAGGGCCATTAATGAGCAGTTCTTC
>few|TRBD1|TRBJ1-2|TRBV7-3
CASSLDRGQGGYTF
TGTGCCAGCAGCTTGGACAGGGGACAGGGTGGCTACACCTTC